This is a list of T cell receptor beta chains from one sample in a study of T and B cells in COVID-19 patients. TCRdb used MiXCR to reprocess the multiplex PCR reads, holding one entry per CDR3 protein. This sample carries roughly 15,000 distinct CDR3 sequences, about a quarter of them seen once, and the ten largest clones take around 3.1%. Sequencing was carried out using blood. The receptors come from a human donor who had recovered from COVID-19. Each CDR3 is given with its conserved first and last residue. A D gene is named only where the DNA matches it firmly. Only some rows state a clone size, as once, few, many or a class for expanded clones.

TRBJ1-1,many,-,17,TRBV6-5,CASSSKRAWGSNTEAFF,TGTGCCAGCAGTTCGAAACGCGCATGGGGCTCGAACACTGAAGCTTTCTTT
TRBJ1-4,-,-,15,TRBV6-1,CASRPGDGSNEKLFF,TGTGCCAGCAGGCCTGGGGACGGATCTAATGAAAAACTGTTTTTT
TRBJ1-6,-,-,11,TRBV12-3/TRBV12-4,CVSSFNTPLHF,TGTGTCAGCAGTTTCAATACACCCCTCCACTTT
TRBJ2-2,medium-sized,-,15,TRBV6-1,CASRWNDGITGELFF,TGTGCCAGCCGGTGGAATGACGGAATCACCGGGGAGCTGTTTTTT
TRBJ1-1,medium-sized,-,10,TRBV29-1,CSVTLVEAFF,TGCAGCGTTACGCTTGTGGAAGCTTTCTTT
TRBJ1-1,few,-,13,TRBV7-6,CASSLGTPARAFF,TGTGCCAGCAGCTTAGGGACGCCCGCAAGAGCTTTCTTT
TRBJ2-1,few,-,11,TRBV5-1,CASSLEYEQFF,TGCGCCAGCAGCTTGGAATATGAGCAGTTCTTC
TRBJ2-1,-,-,17,TRBV5-1,CASSDRRGSVPNNEQFF,TGCGCCAGCAGTGATCGTCGAGGGAGCGTACCAAACAATGAGCAGTTCTTC
TRBJ1-3,few,TRBD1,16,TRBV5-5,CASSFWTGRSGNTIYF,TGTGCCAGCAGCTTTTGGACAGGGAGGTCCGGAAACACCATATATTTT
TRBJ2-4,few,TRBD2,19,TRBV20-1,CSALTGLAGGPGSKNIQYF,TGCAGTGCGCTCACAGGACTAGCGGGAGGGCCTGGGTCCAAAAACATTCAGTACTTC
TRBJ1-5,-,-,16,TRBV18,CASSPEEGSSNQPQHF,TGTGCCAGCTCCCCCGAGGAGGGGAGTAGCAATCAGCCCCAGCATTTT
TRBJ1-4,-,-,14,TRBV6-2/TRBV6-3,CASSPSGGREKLFF,TGTGCCAGCAGCCCTAGTGGGGGACGCGAAAAACTGTTTTTT
TRBJ1-5,few,-,14,TRBV12-3/TRBV12-4,CASSFSVEAQPQHF,TGTGCCAGCAGTTTTTCAGTGGAGGCTCAGCCCCAGCATTTT
TRBJ1-4,medium-sized,-,13,TRBV29-1,CSVQGDPYEKLFF,TGCAGCGTTCAAGGGGACCCTTATGAAAAACTGTTTTTT
TRBJ2-5,-,TRBD2,15,TRBV19,CASRRTSGTFETQYF,TGTGCCAGTAGGAGGACTAGCGGGACGTTCGAGACCCAGTACTTC
TRBJ2-1,-,-,17,TRBV19,CASSIDWGASGYNEQFF,TGTGCCAGTAGTATAGATTGGGGGGCCTCGGGGTACAATGAGCAGTTCTTC
TRBJ2-7,-,-,11,TRBV6-1,CASSDSLTRRF,TGTGCCAGCAGTGACTCCTTGACCCGTCGCTTC
TRBJ2-6,-,-,19,TRBV5-1,CASSLVQAWGASGANVLTF,TGCGCCAGCAGCTTGGTCCAGGCTTGGGGGGCCTCTGGGGCCAACGTCCTGACTTTC
TRBJ2-5,many,-,13,TRBV10-3,CAISVTGTETQYF,TGTGCCATCAGTGTTACGGGGACAGAGACCCAGTACTTC
TRBJ2-7,medium-sized,-,14,TRBV6-5,CASRPRVGDYEQYF,TGTGCCAGCAGACCTAGAGTGGGGGATTACGAGCAGTACTTC
TRBJ2-1,-,-,15,TRBV28,CASLGLESAYNEQFF,TGTGCCAGTTTGGGACTCGAGAGTGCCTACAATGAGCAGTTCTTC
TRBJ2-6,medium-sized,TRBD2,18,TRBV11-1,CASSFSGRALRGANVLTF,TGTGCCAGCAGCTTTAGCGGGAGGGCCCTCCGGGGGGCCAACGTCCTGACTTTC
TRBJ1-1,few,-,14,TRBV6-5,CASSSREGNTEAFF,TGTGCCAGCAGTTCAAGGGAAGGGAACACTGAAGCTTTCTTT
TRBJ2-3,many,-,15,TRBV6-1,CASRKTGVSTDTQYF,TGTGCCAGCAGAAAAACTGGAGTTAGCACAGATACGCAGTATTTT
TRBJ2-1,-,TRBD2,17,TRBV29-1,CSASGTSGKFGRNEQFF,TGCAGCGCCTCCGGGACTAGCGGGAAATTCGGACGCAATGAGCAGTTCTTC
TRBJ2-1,-,TRBD2,12,TRBV29-1,CSVGLATIGQFF,TGCAGCGTTGGACTAGCGACCATCGGGCAGTTCTTC
TRBJ2-3,medium-sized,-,11,TRBV19,CASSLTDTQYF,TGTGCCAGTAGTTTGACAGATACGCAGTATTTT
TRBJ1-5,-,-,14,TRBV18,CASSPQGANQPQHF,TGTGCCAGCTCACCTCAAGGGGCAAATCAGCCCCAGCATTTT
TRBJ2-4,-,-,12,TRBV6-2/TRBV6-3,CASSYPEYIQYF,TGTGCCAGCAGTTACCCTGAGTACATTCAGTACTTC
TRBJ2-3,-,TRBD2,14,TRBV5-1,CASSLGGRGDTQYF,TGCGCCAGCAGTCTTGGCGGGAGAGGGGATACGCAGTATTTT
TRBJ1-3,many,-,15,TRBV19,CASSLDRFSGNTIYF,TGTGCCAGTAGTTTAGACAGGTTCTCTGGAAACACCATATATTTT
TRBJ2-4,few,-,14,TRBV30,CAWSSLIPKNIQYF,TGTGCCTGGAGTTCCCTTATCCCCAAAAACATTCAGTACTTC
TRBJ2-1,medium-sized,-,14,TRBV6-5,CASSYSSPSNEQFF,TGTGCCAGCAGTTACTCGTCCCCGAGCAATGAGCAGTTCTTC
TRBJ2-2,-,TRBD2,15,TRBV4-1,CASSQGTSATGELFF,TGCGCCAGCAGCCAAGGGACTAGCGCCACCGGGGAGCTGTTTTTT
TRBJ1-1,-,-,13,TRBV18,CASSPQGNAEAFF,TGTGCCAGCTCACCCCAGGGGAATGCTGAAGCTTTCTTT
TRBJ2-4,few,-,13,TRBV5-4,CASSLALGNIQYF,TGTGCCAGCAGCTTGGCCTTAGGAAACATTCAGTACTTC
TRBJ1-1,-,-,15,TRBV20-1,CSARDQGGRRSEAFF,TGCAGTGCTAGAGATCAAGGGGGTCGGAGGTCTGAAGCTTTCTTT
TRBJ2-2,medium-sized,TRBD1,15,TRBV5-6,CASSWTGQVTGELFF,TGTGCCAGCAGCTGGACGGGACAGGTCACCGGGGAGCTGTTTTTT
TRBJ2-2,-,TRBD2,14,TRBV29-1,CSVSGTREHRGAVF,TGCAGCGTGAGCGGGACTCGCGAACACCGGGGAGCTGTTTTT
TRBJ2-7,-,TRBD2,14,TRBV5-5,CASSSGGGSYEQYF,TGTGCCAGCAGCTCGGGGGGGGGGTCCTACGAGCAGTACTTC
TRBJ2-1,few,-,17,TRBV5-6,CASSSQEPAMLQYEQFF,TGTGCCAGCAGCTCCCAGGAACCTGCCATGTTACAATATGAGCAGTTCTTC
TRBJ2-2,-,-,15,TRBV10-3,CATSDGALNTGELFF,TGTGCCACCTCTGATGGCGCGTTAAACACCGGGGAGCTGTTTTTT
TRBJ2-6,-,-,15,TRBV12-5,CASGLDSSGANVLTF,TGTGCTAGTGGTTTGGACAGCTCTGGGGCCAACGTCCTGACTTTC
TRBJ2-3,-,TRBD2,16,TRBV5-1,CASSLAGAGGGDTQYF,TGCGCCAGCAGCTTGGCCGGAGCGGGAGGAGGAGATACGCAGTATTTT
TRBJ2-5,once,TRBD1,18,TRBV19,CASSIVTGTGQGIRTQYF,TGTGCCAGTAGTATAGTTACCGGGACAGGACAGGGTATTAGGACCCAGTACTTC
TRBJ2-7,-,-,15,TRBV18,CASSPRRKDPYEQYF,TGTGCCAGCTCACCGAGGAGAAAGGACCCTTACGAGCAGTACTTC
TRBJ2-1,medium-sized,TRBD1,15,TRBV29-1,CSVAGGSTRGNEQFF,TGCAGCGTCGCAGGGGGTTCAACCCGAGGCAATGAGCAGTTCTTC
TRBJ1-4,many,-,16,TRBV6-5,CASQRISGTAYEKLFF,TGTGCCAGCCAACGAATCTCCGGGACTGCCTATGAAAAACTGTTTTTT
TRBJ2-7,many,-,13,TRBV6-2/TRBV6-3,CASSYSSHYEQYF,TGTGCCAGCAGTTACTCCAGTCACTACGAGCAGTACTTC
TRBJ2-7,once,TRBD1,16,TRBV12-3/TRBV12-4,CASSLGRGPFYYEQYF,TGTGCCAGCAGTTTAGGCAGGGGGCCCTTTTACTACGAGCAGTACTTC
TRBJ1-1,medium-sized,TRBD1,11,TRBV29-1,CSVGRQGEAFF,TGCAGCGTGGGTCGACAGGGTGAAGCTTTCTTT
TRBJ1-1,-,TRBD1,13,TRBV12-3/TRBV12-4,CASRRQGNTEAFF,TGTGCCAGCCGCCGACAGGGGAACACTGAAGCTTTCTTT